Below, one TCR beta chain is given with its context. The antigen is undetermined. The data were produced by immunoSEQ multiplex PCR, yet TCRdb's version contains in-frame clones alone and is incomplete. The profile covers 20,000 to 25,000 clones, with more than 75% appearing a single time and 35% to 45% taken by the ten largest. Unmatched junction bases numbered 10, after V lost 2 bases and J lost 0 bases. The CDR3 runs to 18 residues. Germline CDR1 is LGHNA and CDR2 is YSLEER. The data are from a study of radiation and T cells in renal cell carcinoma. Study as a whole: Nephrectomy followed 15 Gy stereotactic body radiation by 4 weeks. Points from the study as a whole: Baseline intratumoral clonotype presence is unknown without pretreatment biopsies.

Described time point: baseline pretreatment blood. As to treatment: 15 Gy SBRT to primary tumor, nephrectomy 4 weeks later. The chain links TRBV4-3 to TRBJ2-1, with 7 positions matching TRBD2. This TCR was recovered from a man aged 60-69 years with renal cell carcinoma. This specimen was blood, taken from a patient whose treatment included radiotherapy and nephrectomy. The CDR3 here is CASSQYLVRGSSYNEQFF. The CDR3 region has the DNA TGCGCCAGCAGCCAATATCTAGTCCGCGGGAGCTCCTACAATGAGCAGTTCTTC.